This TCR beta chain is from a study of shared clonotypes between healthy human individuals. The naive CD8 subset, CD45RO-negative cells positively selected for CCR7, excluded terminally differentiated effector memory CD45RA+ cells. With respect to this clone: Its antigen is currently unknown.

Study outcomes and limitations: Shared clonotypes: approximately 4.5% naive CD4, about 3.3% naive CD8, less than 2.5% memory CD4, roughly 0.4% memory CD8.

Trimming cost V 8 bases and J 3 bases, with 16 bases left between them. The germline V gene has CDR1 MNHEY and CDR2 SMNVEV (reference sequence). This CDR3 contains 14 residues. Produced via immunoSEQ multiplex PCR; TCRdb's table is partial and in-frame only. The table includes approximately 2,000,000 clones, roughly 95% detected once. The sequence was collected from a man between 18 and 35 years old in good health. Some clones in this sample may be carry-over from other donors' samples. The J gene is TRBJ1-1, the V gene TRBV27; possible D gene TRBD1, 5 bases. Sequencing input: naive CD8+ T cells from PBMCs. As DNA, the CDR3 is TGTGCCAGCGGCCACCGGGGCCCTTACACTGAAGCTTTCTTT. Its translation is CASGHRGPYTEAFF.